Detailed here is one T cell receptor beta chain. J gave up 0 bases and V 9 bases, and 4 bases lay outside the gene matches. The CDR3 runs 13 residues. The germline CDR1 and CDR2 sequences are MDHEN and SYDVKM. The data are from a study of blood T cell repertoires in COVID-19. Per the authors' pipeline: Estimation of nucleated cell counts relied on the amplification of reference gene primers. Sequencing used immunoSEQ multiplex PCR; TCRdb keeps in-frame clones, though not all of them. V, J and clone size derive from that table, while D and trimming were established from the DNA sequence. The sample carries approximately 210,000 clones, roughly 94% recorded once.

This sequence joins TRBV28 and TRBJ1-2, with 7 positions matching TRBD1. Material for sequencing was peripheral blood. The receptor comes from a man in his thirties or forties with acute or convalescent COVID-19. CDR3 nucleotides: TGTGCCAGTGGGACAGCTGCTAACTATGGCTACACCTTC. Encoded protein: CASGTAANYGYTF.